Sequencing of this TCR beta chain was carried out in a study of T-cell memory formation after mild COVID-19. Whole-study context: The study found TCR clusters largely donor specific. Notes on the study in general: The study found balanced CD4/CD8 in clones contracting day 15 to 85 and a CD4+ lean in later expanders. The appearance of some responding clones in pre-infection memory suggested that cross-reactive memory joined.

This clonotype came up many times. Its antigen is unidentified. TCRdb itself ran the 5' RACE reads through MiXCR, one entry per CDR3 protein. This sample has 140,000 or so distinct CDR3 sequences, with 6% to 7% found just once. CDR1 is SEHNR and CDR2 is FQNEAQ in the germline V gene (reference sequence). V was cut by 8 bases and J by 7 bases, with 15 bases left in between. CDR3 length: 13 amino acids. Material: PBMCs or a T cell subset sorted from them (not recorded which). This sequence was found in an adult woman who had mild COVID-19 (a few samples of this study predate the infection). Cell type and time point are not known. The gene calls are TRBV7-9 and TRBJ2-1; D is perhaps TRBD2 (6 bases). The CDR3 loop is CASGIADKNEQFF. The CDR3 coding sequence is TGTGCCAGCGGGATAGCGGACAAGAATGAGCAGTTCTTC.